The rows below give T cell receptor beta chains drawn from one sample of a study of shared clonotypes between healthy human individuals. Profiling relied on immunoSEQ multiplex PCR, and the TCRdb table lists in-frame clones only, not all of them. This sample has roughly 2.2 million clones, with 93% found just once. The sequenced sample was naive CD4+ T cells from PBMCs. The receptors originated from a man younger than 30 in good health. Some clones in this sample may be carry-over from other donors' samples. The CDR3 runs from the conserved cysteine through the conserved F or W. A D gene is named only where the DNA matches it firmly. Expanded clones are given a class, and other clones once, few, many or no size at all.

clone_size	d_call	v_call	j_call	cdr3_nt	cdr3_aa
.	TRBD2	TRBV5-1	TRBJ2-1	TGCGCCAGCAGCCCTACTTGGGTGACTAGCGGGAGTTACAATGAGCAGTTCTTC	CASSPTWVTSGSYNEQFF
once	.	TRBV7-2	TRBJ1-2	TGTGCCAGCAGCTTAGACCTGGACAGTGGCTACACCTTC	CASSLDLDSGYTF
.	.	TRBV28	TRBJ1-3	TGTGCCAGCAGGCTTACAGGGCCGAGCTCTGGAAACACCATATATTTT	CASRLTGPSSGNTIYF
.	.	TRBV5-1	TRBJ2-5	TGCGCCAGCAGCGTCCCGGGACACGGAGAGACCCAGTACTTC	CASSVPGHGETQYF
.	.	TRBV5-1	TRBJ1-2	TGCGCCAGCAGCTTAGGGACGTCTAACTATGGCTACACCTTC	CASSLGTSNYGYTF
.	.	TRBV27	TRBJ1-2	TGTGCCAGCAGTTCCTCACCGGTCTCGGGTCTGGGACGGAATTTCTATGGCTACACCTTC	CASSSSPVSGLGRNFYGYTF
.	.	TRBV5-1	TRBJ2-3	TGCGCCAGCAGCTTGAGCCTAGATACGCAGTATTTT	CASSLSLDTQYF
.	TRBD2	TRBV7-2	TRBJ2-1	TGTGCCAGCAGCTTAGTGGGGACTAGCGGGCCCAATGAGCAGTTCTTC	CASSLVGTSGPNEQFF
.	.	TRBV7-9	TRBJ2-7	TGTGCCAGCAGCTGGACAGCTGAAACCTACGAGCAGTACTTC	CASSWTAETYEQYF
.	TRBD2	TRBV6-1	TRBJ2-1	TGTGCCAGCAGTGAAGCGTTACTAGCGGTAAACAATGAGCAGTTCTTC	CASSEALLAVNNEQFF
.	TRBD1	TRBV18	TRBJ1-2	TGTGCCAGCTCACCAGAGGACAGGGGTTATGGCTACACCTTC	CASSPEDRGYGYTF
.	TRBD1	TRBV2	TRBJ1-1	TGTGCCAGCAGTTCTGACAGGGGGGTCACTGAAGCTTTCTTT	CASSSDRGVTEAFF
.	TRBD2	TRBV10-1	TRBJ2-2	TGCGCCAGCAGTGAGGGACTAGCGGGAGGGCCGAACGGGGAGCTGTTTTTT	CASSEGLAGGPNGELFF
.	TRBD1	TRBV27	TRBJ1-1	TGTGCCAGCAGTTTACAGGGGGCGTACACTGAAGCTTTCTTT	CASSLQGAYTEAFF
.	TRBD2	TRBV2	TRBJ2-2	TGTGCCAGCAGTCTTACTAGCGGGAGGGCCAGGGGCGGGGAGCTGTTTTTT	CASSLTSGRARGGELFF
.	.	TRBV7-2	TRBJ2-2	TGTGCCAGCAGCTTAGGCCTATCCGGGACCGGGGAGCTGTTTTTT	CASSLGLSGTGELFF
.	.	TRBV5-1	TRBJ2-1	TGCGCCAGCAGCTTGGCCCCCAGTAGCGGAGTAAATGAGCAGTTCTTC	CASSLAPSSGVNEQFF
.	.	TRBV6-5	TRBJ2-1	TGTGCCAGCAGTTGGGGGGATTTGAATGAGCAGTTCTTC	CASSWGDLNEQFF
.	TRBD2	TRBV5-1	TRBJ2-1	TGCGCCAGCAGCTTGGTCCCGGGACTATTCAATGAGCAGTTCTTC	CASSLVPGLFNEQFF
few	.	TRBV6-5	TRBJ1-5	TGTGCCAGCAGCCGACGGGGCAATCAGCCCCAGCATTTT	CASSRRGNQPQHF
.	TRBD2	TRBV27	TRBJ2-2	TGTGCCAGCAGTTTACTAGCGGGAGGGGGAACCGGGGAGCTGTTTTTT	CASSLLAGGGTGELFF
.	.	TRBV20-1	TRBJ1-1	TGCAGTGCTAGTTCCAGGACTGAAGCTTTCTTT	CSASSRTEAFF
.	.	TRBV7-9	TRBJ1-3	TGTGCCAGCAGCCACCGGGACGGAAACACCATATATTTT	CASSHRDGNTIYF
.	.	TRBV28	TRBJ1-2	TGTGCCAGCAGTTTGCAGGGAGCCTATGGCTACACCTTC	CASSLQGAYGYTF
once	.	TRBV5-4	TRBJ1-1	TGTGCCAGCAGCTTGGGTTTGCGGGGCCGCGGGCACACTGAAGCTTTCTTT	CASSLGLRGRGHTEAFF
.	.	TRBV5-1	TRBJ2-2	TGCGCCAGCAGCTTGGCGGGCAGACCCAACACCGGGGAGCTGTTTTTT	CASSLAGRPNTGELFF
.	TRBD2	TRBV9	TRBJ2-1	TGTGCCAGCAGCGTTTTAGGGACTAGCGGCGTAGTGCAGTTCTTC	CASSVLGTSGVVQFF
.	TRBD1	TRBV5-1	TRBJ1-1	TGCGCCAGCAGCGGGGACAGACTGAACACTGAAGCTTTCTTT	CASSGDRLNTEAFF
.	TRBD2	TRBV11-3	TRBJ2-1	TGTGCCAGCAGCTTAGAAACATCTAGCGGGAGGTTTGTTGAGCAGTTCTTC	CASSLETSSGRFVEQFF
.	.	TRBV5-6	TRBJ1-3	TGTGCCAGCAGTCGCCGGGACTCTCTCTCTGGAAACACCATATATTTT	CASSRRDSLSGNTIYF
once	.	TRBV7-6	TRBJ1-2	TGTGCCAGCAGCTTAGGTGTCGGGTATGGCTACACCTTC	CASSLGVGYGYTF
.	TRBD1	TRBV2	TRBJ2-7	TGTGCCAGCAGCGAACACCGACAGGGGGCCAACGAGCAGTACTTC	CASSEHRQGANEQYF
.	.	TRBV5-1	TRBJ1-1	TGCGCCAGCAGCTTTGAAGGGCCGGGGGCTTTCTTT	CASSFEGPGAFF
.	TRBD1	TRBV25-1	TRBJ1-2	TGTGCCAGCAGTGTACCCGGGACAGGAGGATATGGCTACACCTTC	CASSVPGTGGYGYTF
.	TRBD2	TRBV5-4	TRBJ2-7	TGTGCCAGCAGCTTGGCCCCTAGCGGGAGTGTCGGGGAGCAGTACTTC	CASSLAPSGSVGEQYF
.	.	TRBV4-2	TRBJ1-2	TGTGCCAGCAGCCAAGAGCGCAACACCGCTTATGGCTACACCTTC	CASSQERNTAYGYTF
.	.	TRBV25-1	TRBJ2-1	TGTGCCAGCAGACCAGGAACCTACAATGAGCAGTTCTTC	CASRPGTYNEQFF
once	TRBD1	TRBV7-9	TRBJ1-3	TGTGCCAGCAGCCTACGACAGGGGAGCTCTGGAAACACCATATATTTT	CASSLRQGSSGNTIYF
.	.	TRBV7-8	TRBJ2-5	TGTGCCAGCAGCGGGCAGAGTTGGGGAGAGACCCAGTACTTC	CASSGQSWGETQYF
once	TRBD1	TRBV28	TRBJ2-6	TGTGCCAGCAGCCGTCGGGACAGCCCTACTGGGGCCAACGTCCTGACTTTC	CASSRRDSPTGANVLTF
once	TRBD2	TRBV9	TRBJ2-5	TGTGCCAGCAGCCCCCGGACTAGCGGGACAGAGACCCAGTACTTC	CASSPRTSGTETQYF
.	.	TRBV28	TRBJ1-2	TGTGCCAGCACTCTCTCCCGGGCCCAATCTCGCTATGGCTACACCTTC	CASTLSRAQSRYGYTF
.	.	TRBV4-3	TRBJ2-3	TGCGCCAGCAGCCAGGGCGTCTACAGCGGGACAGATACGCAGTATTTT	CASSQGVYSGTDTQYF
.	.	TRBV6-4	TRBJ2-1	TGTGCCAGCAGTGACGGGTACGCTGAACAGTTCTTC	CASSDGYAEQFF
.	.	TRBV28	TRBJ1-5	TGTGCCGTTGGTAGGATTAGCAATCAGCCCCAGCATTTT	CAVGRISNQPQHF
.	TRBD1	TRBV19	TRBJ1-1	TGTGCCAGTAGTCTTCAGACAGGGTTGAGCACTGAAGCTTTCTTT	CASSLQTGLSTEAFF
.	.	TRBV28	TRBJ1-1	TGTGCCAGCAGTTTAGGTGGGGGTAGAAACACTGAAGCTTTCTTT	CASSLGGGRNTEAFF
.	TRBD2	TRBV11-2	TRBJ2-7	TGTGCCAGCAGCTCGAACCCCGGGACTAGCGGGAGCCCCTCCTACGAGCAGTACTTC	CASSSNPGTSGSPSYEQYF